This T cell receptor (beta chain) comes out of a study of regulatory T cells in long-lasting Graves disease. About the research overall: Patients with persistent Graves' disease had over 5 years of antithyroid drugs and persistent TSH receptor antibodies. Findings and caveats of the study: Exclusively peripheral blood, rather than thyroid tissue, was studied. Favored usage of TRBV28, TRBJ1-2 and TRBJ2-5 was recorded in persistent disease.

Construction of the TCR beta libraries employed iRepertoire HTBI primers in conjunction with Arm-PCR of CDR3 regions. MiXCR was run by TCRdb on the multiplex PCR reads, yielding one entry per CDR3 protein. The table lists about 400,000 distinct CDR3 sequences, 20% of them singletons, with roughly 20% in the top ten. V was trimmed by 4 bases and J by 5 bases, leaving 8 bases between them. The germline V gene has CDR1 MNHEY and CDR2 SVGAGI. The CDR3 has 13 amino acids. Time point defined: persistent/refractory GD, antithyroid drugs over 5 years with positive TRAb. Preparation of the TCR library used RNA extracted from PBMCs. Note on this clonotype: Its specificity is unknown.

This TCR derives from a female donor with Graves disease. The sequencing used peripheral blood mononuclear cells (PBMCs), collected when the disease was refractory, from a patient treated with antithyroid drugs. The chain couples TRBV6-5 to TRBJ1-4, with D possibly being TRBD1 (5 bases). In DNA form, the CDR3 reads TGTGCCAGCAGTTGGGACCGAAATGAAAAACTGTTTTTT. Its protein product is CASSWDRNEKLFF.